The text below deals with one T cell receptor (beta chain). The sample comes from a study of CD8+ T cells in alopecia areata. CDR3 length equals 15 residues. The ends were cut back, 1 base at V and 3 bases at J, with 13 bases in the middle. Germline V gene lookup returns CDR1 MNHNS and CDR2 SASEGT. Extraction and reverse transcription of RNA yielded cDNA as the sequencing template. The protocol was immunoSEQ multiplex PCR, while the TCRdb copy is restricted to in-frame clones and leaves out a portion. This sample has around 160,000 clones, with around 87% found just once. The sorting of PBMCs gave CD4+ and CD8+ T cells.

The chain recombines TRBV6-1 with TRBJ2-7; D is tentatively TRBD1 or TRBD2 (6 bases each). The sequenced sample was CD8+ T cells sorted from blood, obtained at week 0. This TCR derives from a human donor with alopecia areata. CDR3 sequence: CASSEGGGPGYEQYF. In nucleotides, the CDR3 is TGTGCCAGCAGTGAAGGTGGGGGGCCGGGCTACGAGCAGTACTTC.